This section outlines one TCR beta chain sequence together with its context. The CDR3 runs 17 residues. Trimming at V came to 2 bases and at J to 2 bases, leaving 8 bases not matched to a gene. Looked up from germline, CDR1 is SGHRS and CDR2 is YFSETQ. The data are from a study of blood T cell repertoires in COVID-19. Study overall: COVID-19 samples, acute and convalescent, were from the United States, Italy and Spain. T cells, B-cell-depleted T cells, or PBMCs supplied cDNA or gDNA.

Here immunoSEQ multiplex PCR was the method, and the copy in TCRdb shows in-frame clones only, minus some. There are a few hundred thousand clones in the sample; roughly four fifths occur only once, and approximately 5.2% lies in the top ten. The sequence derives from a woman aged 70-85 years with COVID-19, enrolled during active disease. What was sequenced was peripheral blood. The gene calls are TRBV5-1 and TRBJ2-1, with 9 bases fitting TRBD1. CDR3 residues: CASSLQRRQGAYNEQFF. CDR3 in DNA: TGCGCCAGCAGCTTACAACGACGACAGGGGGCCTACAATGAGCAGTTCTTC.